These 26 T cell receptor beta chains were all obtained from the same sample, sequenced in a study of shared clonotypes between healthy human individuals. Libraries were prepared by immunoSEQ multiplex PCR; TCRdb keeps only in-frame clonotypes and omits some of them. The sample has 2.5 million or so clones; around nine tenths are singletons. Sequencing was done on a sample of naive CD4+ T cells sorted from blood. The sample's subset: CD45RA+ positively selected. These receptors were collected from a man between 18 and 29 years old in good health.

The genes are TRBV2 and TRBJ1-2; D is perhaps TRBD1 (5 bases). Per the germline V gene, CDR1 is SNHLY and CDR2 is FYNNEI. V was cut by 6 bases and J by 4 bases, with 12 bases left in between. This CDR3 has 13 amino acids. CDR3 DNA: TGTGCCAGCAGGGGGGGAGTATTCTATGGCTACACCTTC. Its translation is CASRGGVFYGYTF.

In regard to this clone: This sample includes further DNA sequences coding for the same CDR3. The rearrangement links TRBV9 to TRBJ1-2, with no clear D. This CDR3 has 11 amino acids. Germline V gene sequence: CDR1 SGDLS, CDR2 YYNGEE. Trimming shortened V by 0 bases and J by 5 bases, and 2 bases separated the two germline ends. Written as DNA, the CDR3 is TGTGCCAGCAGCGTAGGGTATGGCTACACCTTC. It specifies CASSVGYGYTF.

The chain has TRBV5-1 and TRBJ2-5; D remains ambiguous. CDR3 length equals 15 residues. V lost 4 bases, J lost 5 bases, and 18 bases lay in between. Germline CDR1 is SGHRS and CDR2 is YFSETQ. CDR3 coding DNA: TGCGCCAGCAGCATCCGGGTCAACCCTGGGGAGACCCAGTACTTC. It yields the protein CASSIRVNPGETQYF.

J is TRBJ2-3 and V is TRBV11-2; the D is unclear. Germline lookup yields CDR1 SGHAT and CDR2 FQNNGV. The CDR3 runs to 13 residues. V lost 5 bases, J lost 2 bases, and 8 bases lay in between. The CDR3 spells CASSPAFTDTQYF. CDR3 bases: TGTGCCAGCAGCCCCGCTTTCACAGATACGCAGTATTTT.

The chain couples TRBV10-3 to TRBJ2-2; the match to TRBD1 covers 9 bases. Looked up from germline, CDR1 is ENHRY and CDR2 is SYGVKD. The CDR3 length is 17 residues. Trimming at V came to 10 bases and at J to 3 bases, leaving 15 bases not matched to a gene. CDR3 in amino acids: CATTPPPGQGYTGELFF. In DNA, the CDR3 is TGTGCCACTACGCCGCCCCCGGGACAGGGATACACCGGGGAGCTGTTTTTT.

The V gene is TRBV7-2, the J gene TRBJ2-1, with 9 bases lining up with TRBD2. V shed 7 bases, J shed 0 bases, and the junction held 10 bases outside the gene matches. The CDR3 has 17 amino acids. Germline V gives CDR1 SGHTA, CDR2 FQGNSA. The CDR3, as DNA: TGTGCCAGCACTACTCCCAGCGGGAGGCCCTCCTACAATGAGCAGTTCTTC. Protein sequence: CASTTPSGRPSYNEQFF.

Remarks on this clone: The same CDR3 also results from other DNA sequences found in this sample. The chain carries TRBV15 and TRBJ1-6; D is uncertain. Deletions cut 0 bases from V and 7 bases from J, with 10 bases between. This CDR3 comprises 15 residues. Per the germline V gene, CDR1 is LNHNV and CDR2 is YYDKDF (reference sequence). The CDR3 spells CATSRDRAYNSPLHF. The CDR3 DNA reads as TGTGCCACCAGCAGAGATCGGGCGTACAATTCACCCCTCCACTTT.

The chain carries TRBV7-8 and TRBJ2-1, with 10 bases lining up with TRBD1. The J segment lost 5 bases and the V segment lost 1 base, leaving 8 bases of the junction unmatched. CDR1 is SGHVS and CDR2 is FQNEAQ in the germline V gene. The CDR3 runs 17 residues. CDR3 sequence: CASSLGPRTGGHNEQFF. CDR3 bases: TGTGCCAGCAGCTTAGGCCCTCGGACAGGGGGGCACAATGAGCAGTTCTTC. The whole variable domain, filled in from reference TRBV7-8 and TRBJ2-1, reads GAGVSQSPRYKVAKRGQDVALRCDPISGHVSLFWYQQALGQGPEFLTYFQNEAQLDKSGLPSDRFFAERPEGSVSTLKIQRTQQEDSAVYLCASSLGPRTGGHNEQFFGPGTRLTVL.

The CDR3 nucleotides read TGCGCCAGCAGCCTAGGAAGAGGTGGCAGCACAACCTACGAGCAGTACTTC. Translated, it gives CASSLGRGGSTTYEQYF. This sequence joins TRBV4-1 and TRBJ2-7; D not resolved. Deletions cut 4 bases from V and 2 bases from J, with 21 bases between. Per germline, CDR1 MGHRA and CDR2 YSYEKL. This CDR3 has 17 residues.

This sequence joins TRBV6-4 and TRBJ2-2, with D perhaps TRBD1 (6 bases). The CDR3 consists of 14 residues. Germline assignment: CDR1 MRHNA and CDR2 SNTAGT. Trimming shortened V by 4 bases and J by 7 bases, and 13 bases separated the two germline ends. The CDR3 coding sequence is TGTGCCAGCAGTGCCGGGACAACCTTCGGGGAGCTGTTTTTT. Translated: CASSAGTTFGELFF.

This clone has just one count. The chain has TRBV5-1 and TRBJ1-1; D not certain. CDR3 length: 13 amino acids. CDR1 is SGHRS and CDR2 is YFSETQ in the germline V gene. V was shortened by 0 bases and J by 6 bases, with 9 bases between the two germline ends. CDR3 nucleotides: TGCGCCAGCAGCTTGGACTCTGGGGCTGAAGCTTTCTTT. Its translation: CASSLDSGAEAFF.

For this clone: The sample has other DNA sequences that encode this CDR3 too. The CDR3 here is CASSLAGPGNTIYF. The CDR3 DNA reads as TGTGCCAGCAGCTTAGCAGGCCCTGGAAACACCATATATTTT. This rearrangement joins TRBV7-9 to TRBJ1-3, with D unclear. Trimming cost V 0 bases and J 2 bases, with 5 bases left between them. The CDR3 covers 14 residues. Germline CDR1 SEHNR, CDR2 FQNEAQ (reference sequence).

This sequence joins TRBV7-2 and TRBJ2-3, with 7 bases that match TRBD1. V lost 1 base to trimming and J lost 2 bases; unmatched junction nucleotides: 6. CDR3 length equals 16 residues. Germline V lookup: CDR1 SGHTA, CDR2 FQGNSA. The CDR3 is CASSLVTGISTDTQYF. In DNA form, the CDR3 reads TGTGCCAGCAGCTTAGTGACAGGGATATCCACAGATACGCAGTATTTT.

The chain joins TRBV6-5 to TRBJ2-1; 13 positions match TRBD2. Germline CDR1 and CDR2: MNHEY and SVGAGI. The V and J ends lost 1 base and 7 bases, in that order; junction bases with no gene match: 4. This CDR3 has 16 amino acids. CDR3 bases: TGTGCCAGCAGTTACTATACTAGCGGGAGGGCTAATGAGCAGTTCTTC. This encodes CASSYYTSGRANEQFF.

The chain is built from TRBV28 and TRBJ1-1; a possible D gene is TRBD1 (6 bases). Trimming removed 1 base at V and 0 bases at J, with 12 bases between. This CDR3 has 16 residues. CDR1 MDHEN and CDR2 SYDVKM come from the germline V gene. The CDR3 reads CASSLSGHFVNTEAFF. In DNA form, the CDR3 reads TGTGCCAGCAGTTTATCGGGACACTTCGTGAACACTGAAGCTTTCTTT.

The genes are TRBV30 and TRBJ2-3; D ambiguous. This CDR3 region has 11 residues. CDR1 is GTSNPN, CDR2 SVGIG, per germline (reference sequence). Trimming took off 1 base at V and 7 bases at J, with 6 bases between the two ends. CDR3 residues: CAWSEGNTQYF. CDR3 DNA: TGTGCCTGGAGTGAAGGGAATACGCAGTATTTT.

V gene TRBV18 combines with J gene TRBJ2-1; D gene unclear. V was cut by 0 bases and J by 7 bases, with 10 bases left in between. Per germline, CDR1 KGHSH and CDR2 LQKENI. The CDR3 is 14 amino acids. CDR3 loop: CASSPPALGNEQFF. CDR3 nucleotides: TGTGCCAGCTCACCACCGGCGTTGGGAAATGAGCAGTTCTTC. The whole variable domain, filled in from reference TRBV18 and TRBJ2-1, reads NAGVMQNPRHLVRRRGQEARLRCSPMKGHSHVYWYRQLPEEGLKFMVYLQKENIIDESGMPKERFSAEFPKEGPSILRIQQVVRGDSAAYFCASSPPALGNEQFFGPGTRLTVL.

On this clone itself: This same CDR3 is encoded by further DNA sequences in the sample. This chain links TRBV7-9 with TRBJ1-1; no definite D call. Germline lookup yields CDR1 SEHNR and CDR2 FQNEAQ (reference sequence). Trimming stripped 6 bases from V and 2 bases from J, with 4 bases between. The CDR3 extends over 11 amino acids. The DNA of the CDR3 is TGTGCCAGCAGACGTAACACTGAAGCTTTCTTT. Amino acids: CASRRNTEAFF.

The chain links TRBV18 to TRBJ2-1; tentatively, D is TRBD1 or TRBD2 (6 bases each). V was clipped by 6 bases and J by 4 bases, with 19 bases between them. Germline CDR1 reads KGHSH; CDR2 reads LQKENI. This CDR3 has 16 amino acids. The CDR3: CASSLPRGRIYNEQFF. In DNA form, the CDR3 reads TGTGCCAGCTCGCTACCACGGGGGCGAATATACAATGAGCAGTTCTTC.

The chain is built from TRBV27 and TRBJ2-2; the match to TRBD2 covers 15 bases. The V segment lost 5 bases and the J segment 4 bases; nucleotides outside the gene matches: 11. Germline loops: CDR1 MNHEY, CDR2 SMNVEV (reference sequence). This CDR3 contains 19 residues. CDR3 nucleotide sequence: TGTGCCAGCAGTCTCCCGGGACTAGCGGGAGGTCTTCGCACCGGGGAGCTGTTTTTT. It specifies CASSLPGLAGGLRTGELFF.

V and J are TRBV14 and TRBJ1-2; 12 nucleotides match TRBD1. Per germline, CDR1 SGHDN and CDR2 FVKESK. The CDR3 has 16 residues. The J segment lost 5 bases and the V segment lost 1 base, leaving 5 bases of the junction unmatched. The CDR3 is CASSQAGTGGVYGYTF. CDR3 bases: TGTGCCAGCAGCCAAGCCGGGACAGGGGGCGTTTATGGCTACACCTTC.

The CDR3 spells CASSNSGGLLSYNEQFF. DNA of the CDR3: TGTGCCAGTAGTAACAGCGGGGGGCTTCTCTCCTACAATGAGCAGTTCTTC. The V and J genes are TRBV19 and TRBJ2-1; 9 nucleotides agree with TRBD2. Germline V lookup: CDR1 LNHDA, CDR2 SQIVND (reference sequence). The V gene end was trimmed by 4 bases and the J gene end by 0 bases; junction bases not matched to a gene: 7. CDR3 length: 17 residues.

V usage is TRBV10-3 and J usage is TRBJ2-3, with 10 positions matching TRBD2. Trimming cost V 4 bases and J 6 bases; bases outside gene matches: 4. Germline CDR1 and CDR2: ENHRY and SYGVKD. This CDR3 has 14 amino acids. This CDR3 reads CAISGTSGADTQYF. DNA for the CDR3: TGTGCCATCAGTGGGACTAGCGGAGCGGATACGCAGTATTTT.

Note on this clone: Additional DNA sequences in this sample encode the identical CDR3. The chain joins TRBV19 to TRBJ1-1; TRBD1 might be the D (5 bases). CDR3 length: 14 residues. V lost 3 bases to trimming and J lost 4 bases, with 12 bases between them. Germline values: CDR1 LNHDA, CDR2 SQIVND (reference sequence). The CDR3 sequence is CASSIQGATTEAFF. DNA of the CDR3: TGTGCCAGTAGTATTCAAGGGGCGACCACTGAAGCTTTCTTT.

The V call is TRBV10-3, the J call TRBJ1-3, with D hard to call. V was cut by 2 bases and J by 0 bases, with 14 bases left in between. Looked up from germline, CDR1 is ENHRY and CDR2 is SYGVKD. The CDR3 contains 17 residues. CDR3 region: CAISEANWTPSGNTIYF. CDR3 nucleotide sequence: TGTGCCATCAGTGAGGCCAATTGGACGCCCTCTGGAAACACCATATATTTT.

The rearrangement joins TRBV19 to TRBJ2-7, with unresolved D. V was shortened by 5 bases and J by 7 bases, with 15 bases between the two germline ends. Germline CDR1 is LNHDA and CDR2 is SQIVND (reference sequence). The CDR3 extends over 13 amino acids. CDR3 loop: CASSPSLQPEQYF. CDR3 nucleotides: TGTGCCAGTAGTCCCTCCCTGCAACCTGAGCAGTACTTC.